Below are 30 T cell receptor beta chains sequenced from a single sample in a study of spatial heterogeneity in lung cancer. MiXCR, run by TCRdb on the 5' RACE reads, gives a single entry per CDR3 protein. Seen here are tens of thousands of distinct CDR3 sequences, around 8.6% observed once, and the top ten hold 6.9%. The sample's time point: sample taken at primary tumor resection. Sequencing of whole RNA from tumor, nontumor lung or frozen PBMC involved no sorting. Material: PBMCs, obtained at surgery. Every receptor here comes from a male donor with early-stage non-small cell lung cancer.

This clonotype appeared many times. The V call is TRBV18, the J call TRBJ1-4; D remains unclear. Trimming cost V 3 bases and J 5 bases, with 10 bases left between them. Looked up from germline, CDR1 is KGHSH and CDR2 is LQKENI. This CDR3 has 14 residues. The CDR3 region has the DNA TGTGCCAGCTCACCCTTTGAAGGGAATGAAAAACTGTTTTTT. It translates to CASSPFEGNEKLFF.

This chain joins TRBV20-1 and TRBJ2-7; D might be TRBD2 (5 bases). V shed 0 bases and J shed 3 bases, with 9 bases lying between them. Germline-derived CDR1 and CDR2 are DFQATT and SNEGSKA (reference sequence). The CDR3 is 13 residues long. CDR3 DNA: TGCAGTGCTAGAGACGGGGTAGTCTACGAGCAGTACTTC. Its protein is CSARDGVVYEQYF.

This clonotype came up many times. The chain is built from TRBV24-1 and TRBJ2-7; D call uncertain. V was trimmed by 3 bases and J by 3 bases, leaving 20 bases between them. Germline CDR1 and CDR2: KGHDR and SFDVKD. The CDR3 has 17 residues. CDR3 protein: CATSDPPPSRPCYEQYF. The CDR3 coding sequence is TGTGCCACCAGTGATCCCCCCCCAAGCCGACCTTGCTACGAGCAGTACTTC.

The table lists this clonotype with many counts. The CDR3 nucleotides read TGTGCCACCAGTGATTGGACTAGCGGGCCACAAGAGACCCAGTACTTC. This sequence encodes CATSDWTSGPQETQYF. This chain uses TRBV24-1 with TRBJ2-5, with 11 bases fitting TRBD2. With V trimmed by 2 bases and J by 2 bases, 3 bases remained unmatched. In germline, CDR1 is KGHDR, CDR2 SFDVKD. The CDR3 length is 16 residues.

The chain has TRBV5-1 and TRBJ2-3; maybe TRBD1 (5 bases). The CDR3 is made up of 14 amino acids. CDR1 SGHRS and CDR2 YFSETQ come from the germline V gene. V was shortened by 4 bases and J by 0 bases, with 9 bases between the two germline ends. DNA for the CDR3: TGCGCCAGCAGCCCCACAGGCAGCACAGATACGCAGTATTTT. This translates into CASSPTGSTDTQYF.

This rearrangement joins TRBV6-1 to TRBJ2-1, with D unclear. Germline V gives CDR1 MNHNS, CDR2 SASEGT. This CDR3 spans 11 amino acids. V shed 3 bases and J shed 10 bases, with 7 bases lying between them. As DNA, the CDR3 is TGTGCCAGCAGTGACGCATTGGAGCAGTTCTTC. The encoded protein is CASSDALEQFF.

This clonotype occurred a few times. The rearrangement links TRBV30 to TRBJ2-3; tentative D call: TRBD1 (5 bases). Between the trimmed V and J ends, which lost 2 bases and 4 bases, there was a span of 10 bases. CDR1 GTSNPN and CDR2 SVGIG come from the germline V gene (reference sequence). The CDR3 runs 13 residues. CDR3 residues: CAWSRTRADTQYF. The CDR3 region has the DNA TGTGCCTGGAGTAGGACCAGGGCAGATACGCAGTATTTT.

This clonotype appeared many times. The chain uses TRBV28 and TRBJ2-3; D unclear. Germline V gives CDR1 MDHEN, CDR2 SYDVKM. The CDR3 consists of 11 residues. V lost 7 bases and J 8 bases, leaving 10 bases between the germline ends. CDR3 residues: CASTTGFTQYF. DNA for the CDR3: TGTGCCAGCACCACCGGGTTTACGCAGTATTTT.

This clonotype was recorded a few times. The chain couples TRBV7-2 to TRBJ1-1; 8 bases line up with TRBD1. Looked up from germline, CDR1 is SGHTA and CDR2 is FQGNSA. This CDR3 comprises 13 residues. With V trimmed by 5 bases and J by 4 bases, 3 bases remained unmatched. Here the CDR3 reads CASSLGQGTEAFF. The CDR3, as DNA: TGTGCCAGCAGCCTTGGACAGGGCACTGAAGCTTTCTTT.

V gene TRBV28 combines with J gene TRBJ1-2; 9 bases agree with TRBD1. Germline CDR1 MDHEN, CDR2 SYDVKM. The CDR3 contains 15 residues. V shed 5 bases, J shed 4 bases, and the junction held 8 bases outside the gene matches. The CDR3: CASSPPRDRVYGYTF. The CDR3 DNA reads as TGTGCCAGCAGTCCCCCCCGGGACAGGGTCTATGGCTACACCTTC.

V and J are TRBV6-2 or TRBV6-3 and TRBJ2-5; D is undetermined. Germline loops: CDR1 MNHEY, CDR2 SVGEGT. The CDR3 length is 15 residues. V gave up 0 bases and J gave up 3 bases, with 11 bases separating them. The CDR3 sequence is CASSYSMGGEETQYF. The CDR3, as DNA: TGTGCCAGCAGTTACTCGATGGGCGGAGAAGAGACCCAGTACTTC.

This clonotype was counted between two and nine times. The chain employs TRBV11-2 and TRBJ2-1; TRBD1 aligns across 9 bases. Germline loops: CDR1 SGHAT, CDR2 FQNNGV. Trimming took 4 bases from V and 7 from J; bases not matched to a gene: 8. The CDR3 extends over 15 amino acids. The CDR3 loop is CASSSRTGTGNEQFF. The CDR3 coding sequence is TGTGCCAGCAGCTCACGTACCGGGACAGGGAATGAGCAGTTCTTC.

The chain combines TRBV6-5 with TRBJ1-1, with 9 bases aligning to TRBD1. Looked up from germline, CDR1 is MNHEY and CDR2 is SVGAGI. Trimming at V came to 2 bases and at J to 4 bases, leaving 11 bases not matched to a gene. The length of the CDR3 is 17 residues. In nucleotides, the CDR3 is TGTGCCAGCAGTTACACATCACAGGGGGCCGGCGGCACTGAAGCTTTCTTT. Translation gives CASSYTSQGAGGTEAFF.

Details on this clonotype: This clone may be a read error of a much larger clone one base away. This chain connects TRBV10-3 to TRBJ2-5; tentatively, D is TRBD1 (6 bases). The CDR3 length is 14 residues. The germline CDR1 and CDR2 sequences are ENHRY and SYGVKD. CDR3 region: CAFSLRGEGETQYF. The CDR3 bases are TGTGCCTTCAGCCTCAGGGGAGAGGGAGAGACCCAGTACTTC.

In this sample, this clonotype turned up many times. This chain uses TRBV13 with TRBJ1-6, with D hard to call. Germline V CDR1 and CDR2: PRHDT, FYEKMQ (reference sequence). Trimming removed 4 bases from V and 7 bases from J, with 11 bases in between. The CDR3 runs 14 residues. The CDR3 nucleotides read TGTGCCAGCAGCTACTCCGGGAGCAATTCACCCCTCCACTTT. Residues: CASSYSGSNSPLHF.

This clonotype was counted many times. V and J are TRBV25-1 and TRBJ1-2; D call uncertain. Germline V gives CDR1 MGHDK, CDR2 SYGVNS. Trimming removed 2 bases at V and 6 bases at J, with 13 bases between. The CDR3 extends over 14 amino acids. The CDR3 nucleotides are TGTGCCAGCAGTGAACCCCTCCCAGGTGATGGCTACACCTTC. This sequence encodes CASSEPLPGDGYTF.

This clonotype has only a few counts. The chain recombines TRBV16 with TRBJ1-1; TRBD1 might be the D (5 bases). The V and J ends lost 0 bases and 1 base respectively, with 15 bases between them. CDR3 size: 17 residues. The germline V gene has CDR1 KGHSY and CDR2 FQNENV. The CDR3 DNA reads TGTGCCAGCAGCCAATCCAAGCAGGGTTTGGGGAACACTGAAGCTTTCTTT. This codes for CASSQSKQGLGNTEAFF. Complete variable domain (other parts from reference TRBV16 and TRBJ1-1): GEEVAQTPKHLVRGEGQKAKLYCAPIKGHSYVFWYQQVLKNEFKFLISFQNENVFDETGMPKERFSAKCLPNSPCSLEIQATKLEDSAVYFCASSQSKQGLGNTEAFFGQGTRLTVV.

The genes are TRBV5-1 and TRBJ2-7, with TRBD2 identical over 8 bases. After removal of 4 bases from V and 2 bases from J, the junction contained 14 bases not matched to a gene. The germline CDR1 and CDR2 sequences are SGHRS and YFSETQ. This CDR3 contains 17 residues. The CDR3 sequence is CASSPTPFGRATYEQYF. DNA of the CDR3: TGCGCCAGCAGCCCAACCCCTTTCGGGAGGGCCACCTACGAGCAGTACTTC.

The chain combines TRBV5-1 with TRBJ2-5; perhaps TRBD2 as D (6 bases). CDR3 size: 13 residues. Trimming shortened V by 4 bases and J by 9 bases, and 16 bases separated the two germline ends. Germline values: CDR1 SGHRS, CDR2 YFSETQ. CDR3 sequence reads: CASSLDYERAQYF. The CDR3 bases are TGCGCCAGCAGCCTGGACTATGAGAGGGCCCAGTACTTC.

This clonotype was seen a handful of times. This sequence joins TRBV7-7 and TRBJ2-7, with TRBD1 identical over 11 bases. The CDR3 consists of 13 residues. Germline values: CDR1 SSHAT, CDR2 FNYEAQ (reference sequence). V was clipped by 4 bases and J by 7 bases; unmatched bases: 3. CDR3 region: CASSSRDRGEQYF. Written as DNA, the CDR3 is TGTGCCAGCAGCTCAAGGGACAGGGGGGAGCAGTACTTC.

This clonotype has only a few counts. The chain is built from TRBV29-1 and TRBJ2-1; D is uncertain. The CDR3 extends over 10 amino acids. V was cut by 4 bases and J by 7 bases, with 5 bases left in between. CDR1 SQVTM and CDR2 ANQGSEA come from the germline V gene. CDR3 in DNA: TGCAGCGTTGTGGGGAATGAGCAGTTCTTC. It translates to CSVVGNEQFF.

This clonotype was found many times. The chain employs TRBV5-1 and TRBJ1-3; no clear D gene. V shed 0 bases and J shed 4 bases, with 14 bases lying between them. The CDR3 has 16 residues. CDR1 SGHRS and CDR2 YFSETQ come from the germline V gene. The CDR3 sequence is CASSLEDPGIGNTIYF. DNA of the CDR3: TGCGCCAGCAGCTTGGAGGACCCCGGGATCGGAAACACCATATATTTT.

This clonotype has a handful of counts. CDR3 sequence: CSARDREYEQYF. The DNA of the CDR3 is TGCAGTGCCCGGGACAGAGAGTACGAGCAGTACTTC. The chain employs TRBV20-1 and TRBJ2-7, with TRBD1 identical over 7 bases. CDR1 is DFQATT and CDR2 is SNEGSKA in the germline V gene (reference sequence). V lost 6 bases, J lost 4 bases, and 6 bases stayed unmatched. The CDR3 is made up of 12 amino acids.

The chain has TRBV29-1 and TRBJ1-2; D ambiguous. CDR1 SQVTM and CDR2 ANQGSEA come from the germline V gene. Deletions cut 2 bases from V and 1 base from J, with 11 bases between. The CDR3 runs 14 residues. CDR3 DNA: TGCAGCGTTGAACTGTACAGCGTTAACTATGGCTACACCTTC. This codes for CSVELYSVNYGYTF.

This clonotype appeared many times. The chain couples TRBV11-1 to TRBJ1-5; D might be TRBD1 (5 bases). Trimming removed 2 bases at V and 2 bases at J, with 10 bases between. CDR3 length: 15 amino acids. Germline loops: CDR1 SGHAT, CDR2 FQDESV (reference sequence). CDR3 sequence: CASSLSGSGNQPQHF. For the CDR3, the DNA is TGTGCCAGCAGCTTATCAGGGTCGGGCAATCAGCCCCAGCATTTT.

The sample holds a few counts of this clonotype. The V and J genes are TRBV15 and TRBJ2-3, with D possibly matching TRBD2 (6 bases). The CDR3 length is 14 residues. Trimming stripped 0 bases from V and 4 bases from J, with 8 bases between. CDR1 and CDR2 (germline): LNHNV, YYDKDF (reference sequence). The CDR3 sequence is CATSRDGGPDTQYF. The DNA for the CDR3 is TGTGCCACCAGCAGAGACGGGGGTCCAGATACGCAGTATTTT.

This clonotype showed up many times. V usage is TRBV9 and J usage is TRBJ2-3; a weak D match, TRBD2 (5 bases). Germline V gene lookup returns CDR1 SGDLS and CDR2 YYNGEE. This CDR3 is built from 15 residues. V gave up 1 base and J gave up 0 bases, with 9 bases separating them. The CDR3 bases are TGTGCCAGCAGCGTAACGGGGTTAAGCACAGATACGCAGTATTTT. The encoded protein is CASSVTGLSTDTQYF. Full variable domain (outside the CDR3, taken from reference TRBV9 and TRBJ2-3): DSGVTQTPKHLITATGQRVTLRCSPRSGDLSVYWYQQSLDQGLQFLIQYYNGEERAKGNILERFSAQQFPDLHSELNLSSLELGDSALYFCASSVTGLSTDTQYFGPGTRLTVL.

This clonotype was detected a few times. The chain links TRBV6-5 to TRBJ1-1; D is unresolved. Germline V gives CDR1 MNHEY, CDR2 SVGAGI. The CDR3 is made up of 14 amino acids. Trimming removed 6 bases at V and 0 bases at J, with 11 bases between. CDR3 coding DNA: TGTGCCAGCAGCTCAACAGAGATGAACACTGAAGCTTTCTTT. Translated: CASSSTEMNTEAFF.

This clonotype was found many times. The chain employs TRBV5-1 and TRBJ1-1, with D possibly being TRBD1 (6 bases). The CDR3 has 15 amino acids. Trimming stripped 0 bases from V and 0 bases from J, with 9 bases between. CDR1 is SGHRS, CDR2 YFSETQ, per germline. This CDR3 is CASSLEGELNTEAFF. The CDR3 DNA is TGCGCCAGCAGCTTGGAGGGGGAATTGAACACTGAAGCTTTCTTT. The full variable domain, rest sourced from reference TRBV5-1 and TRBJ1-1, is KAGVTQTPRYLIKTRGQQVTLSCSPISGHRSVSWYQQTPGQGLQFLFEYFSETQRNKGNFPGRFSGRQFSNSRSEMNVSTLELGDSALYLCASSLEGELNTEAFFGQGTRLTVV.

This clonotype was observed a handful of times. The genes are TRBV5-1 and TRBJ2-3; D is ambiguous. The V end was cut by 2 bases, the J end by 2 bases, with 12 bases between. The germline V gene has CDR1 SGHRS and CDR2 YFSETQ. The length of the CDR3 is 15 residues. The CDR3 nucleotides are TGCGCCAGCAGCTTCAGAGGCGGCACCACAGATACGCAGTATTTT. Translation: CASSFRGGTTDTQYF.